This T cell receptor (beta chain) was identified in a study of CD8 T cells in ankylosing spondylitis. This clonotype was detected many times. The antigen remains undetermined. Study results and limitations: Clones tied to disease were said to be significantly enriched in matched ankylosing spondylitis synovial fluid. Reactive arthritis synovial fluid and blood were previously reported to contain some motif variants. Disease-linked clones bore a CD8+ phenotype, appearing relatively rarely in peripheral blood.

TCRdb analysed the 5' RACE reads with MiXCR anew, one entry per CDR3 protein. The sample consists of 200,000 to 250,000 distinct CDR3 sequences, over 9.5% of them appearing once. V lost 2 bases to trimming and J lost 0 bases, with 12 bases between them. The CDR3 has 16 amino acids. The germline CDR1 and CDR2 sequences are SGDLS and YYNGEE. This sequence was found in a male donor with ankylosing spondylitis or in good health (not recorded which). The source material was blood, either unsorted or a sorted T cell fraction (not recorded which). This chain links TRBV9 with TRBJ2-1; D not resolved. The CDR3 coding sequence is TGTGCCAGCAGCGTCGAATCAGACCTCTCCTACAATGAGCAGTTCTTC. This translates into CASSVESDLSYNEQFF.